These 29 T cell receptor beta chains originate from one sample sequenced in a study of cytomegalovirus exposure and HLA in healthy donors. The PCR employed 60 Vbeta primers together with 13 Jbeta primers. Profiled with immunoSEQ multiplex PCR; TCRdb holds only in-frame clones, not every one. This sample has about 89,000 clones, with about 89% found just once. Sequencing was done on a sample of PBMCs. These receptors came from a man aged 25-45 years in good health and CMV-seropositive.

The rearrangement joins TRBV7-9 to TRBJ2-2, with 7 positions matching TRBD1. The germline V gene has CDR1 SEHNR and CDR2 FQNEAQ (reference sequence). V dropped 1 base and J dropped 5; count of bases not matched to a gene: 4. This CDR3 contains 15 residues. The CDR3 DNA reads TGTGCCAGCAGCTTAGAAACAGGGGTGACCGGGGAGCTGTTTTTT. Protein: CASSLETGVTGELFF.

The chain couples TRBV9 to TRBJ2-1, with 7 bases matching TRBD2. The V segment lost 3 bases and the J segment 5 bases; nucleotides outside the gene matches: 17. Germline V gives CDR1 SGDLS, CDR2 YYNGEE. The CDR3 sequence is 18 residues long. CDR3 in amino acids: CASSAVGEGGPRNNEQFF. The CDR3 nucleotides are TGTGCCAGCAGCGCAGTTGGGGAGGGAGGGCCCAGGAACAATGAGCAGTTCTTC.

The V and J genes are TRBV5-4 and TRBJ2-1; perhaps TRBD2 as D (6 bases). The CDR3 is 15 residues long. From germline, CDR1 is SGHNT and CDR2 YYREEE (reference sequence). Trimming pared 4 bases from V and 2 bases from J, leaving 13 bases between. This chain's CDR3 is CASSTGSSTYNEQFF. The DNA for the CDR3 is TGTGCCAGCAGCACCGGGAGTAGTACCTACAATGAGCAGTTCTTC.

The chain combines TRBV28 with TRBJ2-3; no clear D gene. V lost 3 bases and J lost 0, with 7 bases in between. The CDR3 sequence is 14 residues long. Germline V CDR1 and CDR2: MDHEN, SYDVKM. The CDR3: CASSFGVSTDTQYF. The DNA for the CDR3 is TGTGCCAGCAGTTTCGGAGTAAGCACAGATACGCAGTATTTT.

This clone was picked up a small number of times. This chain uses TRBV19 with TRBJ1-3; maybe TRBD1 (5 bases). Germline V gives CDR1 LNHDA, CDR2 SQIVND (reference sequence). This CDR3 is built from 14 residues. V lost 4 bases and J lost 2, with 9 bases in between. The CDR3 DNA is TGTGCCAGTAGTAACGGACAACCTGGAAACACCATATATTTT. It yields the protein CASSNGQPGNTIYF. Using reference TRBV19 and TRBJ1-3 for the parts outside the CDR3, the full variable domain is DGGITQSPKYLFRKEGQNVTLSCEQNLNHDAMYWYRQDPGQGLRLIYYSQIVNDFQKGDIAEGYSVSREKKESFPLTVTSAQKNPTAFYLCASSNGQPGNTIYFGEGSWLTVV.

V usage is TRBV6-5 and J usage is TRBJ1-1; a possible D gene is TRBD1 (5 bases). V was cut by 6 bases and J by 5 bases, with 16 bases left in between. CDR3 length: 14 amino acids. CDR1 MNHEY and CDR2 SVGAGI come from the germline V gene. The CDR3 here is CASRGRSRATEAFF. As DNA, the CDR3 is TGTGCCAGCAGGGGGAGGTCCAGGGCGACTGAAGCTTTCTTT.

V usage is TRBV7-9 and J usage is TRBJ2-2; TRBD1 aligns across 7 bases. In germline, CDR1 is SEHNR, CDR2 FQNEAQ (reference sequence). V dropped 1 base and J dropped 7; count of bases not matched to a gene: 12. This CDR3 has 17 amino acids. The CDR3, as DNA: TGTGCCAGCAGCTTAGAGGGGGCAAGGGGGTTCGACGGGGAGCTGTTTTTT. Translation gives CASSLEGARGFDGELFF.

The chain employs TRBV7-6 and TRBJ2-7; 7 bases map to TRBD2. The CDR3 consists of 14 residues. V shed 0 bases and J 12 bases; nucleotides not matched to a gene: 11. CDR1 is SGHVS and CDR2 is FNYEAQ in the germline V gene. The CDR3 nucleotides are TGTGCCAGCAGCTTAGCAGGATCGGCGGGAGCCTGGTACTTC. Translation: CASSLAGSAGAWYF. Together with reference TRBV7-6 and TRBJ2-7, the CDR3 gives the full variable domain: GAGVSQSPRYKVTKRGQDVALRCDPISGHVSLYWYRQALGQGPEFLTYFNYEAQQDKSGLPNDRFSAERPEGSISTLTIQRTEQRDSAMYRCASSLAGSAGAWYFGPGTRLTVT.

As regards this clone: Other DNA sequences of this sample code for an identical CDR3. In nucleotides, the CDR3 is TGCAGCGTTGAGGCGGCAGGGAATATCCCCTACGAGCAGTACTTC. Residues: CSVEAAGNIPYEQYF. The rearrangement uses TRBV29-1 and TRBJ2-7; D is possibly TRBD1 (5 bases). The germline CDR1 and CDR2 sequences are SQVTM and ANQGSEA. V was pared by 3 bases and J by 2 bases, with 17 bases between. The CDR3 is 15 amino acids.

The genes are TRBV11-2 and TRBJ2-1; 10 bases fit TRBD2. Trimming took 4 bases from V and 7 from J; bases not matched to a gene: 10. The CDR3 runs 16 residues. The germline gives CDR1 SGHAT, CDR2 FQNNGV. CDR3 coding DNA: TGTGCCAGCAGCTCGGCCGGGACTAGCGATGGGAATGAGCAGTTCTTC. As protein: CASSSAGTSDGNEQFF.

In this sample, this clone turned up a few times. V gene TRBV27 combines with J gene TRBJ2-1, with 11 bases lining up with TRBD1. Germline CDR1 is MNHEY and CDR2 is SMNVEV (reference sequence). The junction had 4 bases not matched to a gene; V was cut back by 5 bases and J by 7 bases. The CDR3 extends over 14 amino acids. The CDR3 loop is CASSPGTGGNEQFF. CDR3 in DNA: TGTGCCAGCAGTCCCGGGACAGGGGGGAATGAGCAGTTCTTC.

The rearrangement links TRBV7-6 to TRBJ2-1; 8 bases map to TRBD1. The germline CDR1 and CDR2 sequences are SGHVS and FNYEAQ. CDR3 length: 13 residues. Trimming removed 5 bases from V and 7 bases from J; junction bases left unmatched: 4. Here the CDR3 reads CASSTGGRNEQFF. The CDR3 DNA reads TGTGCCAGCAGCACAGGGGGGCGAAATGAGCAGTTCTTC.

The chain joins TRBV28 to TRBJ2-3; D remains ambiguous. Trimming left V 3 bases short and J 2 bases short, with 6 bases between. Germline CDR1 and CDR2: MDHEN and SYDVKM. There are 13 residues in the CDR3. DNA for the CDR3: TGTGCCAGCAGTTTGAGCTTCACAGATACGCAGTATTTT. It encodes CASSLSFTDTQYF.

The chain joins TRBV7-9 to TRBJ1-3; TRBD1 matches at 10 bases. This CDR3 spans 18 amino acids. Trimming at V came to 4 bases and at J to 0 bases, leaving 9 bases not matched to a gene. Germline CDR1 reads SEHNR; CDR2 reads FQNEAQ (reference sequence). The CDR3 coding sequence is TGTGCCAGCAGCTATCCTCGGGACAGGGGCGGCTCTGGAAACACCATATATTTT. Its protein product is CASSYPRDRGGSGNTIYF.

The V call is TRBV2, the J call TRBJ1-5; 7 nucleotides agree with TRBD1. The V segment lost 4 bases and the J segment 5 bases; nucleotides outside the gene matches: 5. Per the germline V gene, CDR1 is SNHLY and CDR2 is FYNNEI. This CDR3 region has 14 residues. In DNA form, the CDR3 reads TGTGCCAGCAGTGGACAGGGACGTGATCAGCCCCAGCATTTT. Translating it yields CASSGQGRDQPQHF. Based on the CDR3 plus reference TRBV2 and TRBJ1-5, the full variable domain is EPEVTQTPSHQVTQMGQEVILRCVPISNHLYFYWYRQILGQKVEFLVSFYNNEISEKSEIFDDQFSVERPDGSNFTLKIRSTKLEDSAMYFCASSGQGRDQPQHFGDGTRLSIL.

V is TRBV7-2 and J is TRBJ2-7, with D possibly matching TRBD2 (5 bases). Germline CDR1 is SGHTA and CDR2 is FQGNSA. The CDR3 is made up of 17 amino acids. V lost 5 bases and J lost 0, with 20 bases in between. The CDR3 is CASSQTRKEETSYEQYF. The CDR3 DNA reads as TGTGCCAGCAGCCAAACCCGGAAGGAGGAAACCTCCTACGAGCAGTACTTC.

V usage is TRBV29-1 and J usage is TRBJ1-5; 9 positions agree with TRBD1. Germline CDR1 reads SQVTM; CDR2 reads ANQGSEA. This CDR3 spans 14 amino acids. J was trimmed by 3 bases and V by 6 bases; bases with no gene match: 6. CDR3: CSVADRGFNQPQHF. Here the CDR3 DNA reads TGCAGCGTGGCGGACAGGGGATTCAATCAGCCCCAGCATTTT.

J is TRBJ1-2 and V is TRBV11-2; D is uncertain. V was shortened by 1 base and J by 3 bases, with 3 bases between the two germline ends. The CDR3 is made up of 12 amino acids. Germline V gives CDR1 SGHAT, CDR2 FQNNGV. For the CDR3, the DNA is TGTGCCAGCAGCTTAGCGGACTATGGCTACACCTTC. Residues: CASSLADYGYTF.

This clone showed up just once. The V and J genes are TRBV4-1 and TRBJ1-3; 12 nucleotides match TRBD1. CDR1 MGHRA and CDR2 YSYEKL come from the germline V gene. The CDR3 runs to 20 residues. V shed 4 bases, J shed 4 bases, and the junction held 17 bases outside the gene matches. CDR3 sequence: CASSPTPGQGAEVAGNTIYF. The CDR3 bases are TGCGCCAGCAGCCCTACCCCGGGACAGGGGGCAGAGGTGGCAGGAAACACCATATATTTT.

V is TRBV7-8 and J is TRBJ2-7; maybe TRBD2 (5 bases). There are 15 residues in the CDR3. CDR1 is SGHVS and CDR2 is FQNEAQ in the germline V gene. Trimming removed 2 bases at V and 1 base at J, with 12 bases between. CDR3 sequence (DNA): TGTGCCAGCAGCTTAAACTCGGGGAGATCCTACGAGCAGTACTTC. This codes for CASSLNSGRSYEQYF.

The chain joins TRBV7-8 to TRBJ2-3, with D tentatively TRBD2 (5 bases). The CDR3 consists of 16 residues. Trimming shortened V by 6 bases and J by 3 bases, and 19 bases separated the two germline ends. The V gene's germline CDR1 is SGHVS and CDR2 FQNEAQ. In DNA form, the CDR3 reads TGTGCCAGCAGGAGGGCCGCGGGTCAGCGAACAGATACGCAGTATTTT. Residues: CASRRAAGQRTDTQYF.

The chain employs TRBV14 and TRBJ2-3; 7 positions agree with TRBD1. From germline, CDR1 is SGHDN and CDR2 FVKESK. V lost 0 bases and J lost 0; bases outside the gene matches: 6. The CDR3 runs 17 residues. The chain's CDR3 is CASSQDGQETSTDTQYF. In nucleotides, the CDR3 is TGTGCCAGCAGCCAAGATGGACAGGAGACTAGCACAGATACGCAGTATTTT. The whole variable domain, remainder taken from reference TRBV14 and TRBJ2-3, is EAGVTQFPSHSVIEKGQTVTLRCDPISGHDNLYWYRRVMGKEIKFLLHFVKESKQDESGMPNNRFLAERTGGTYSTLKVQPAELEDSGVYFCASSQDGQETSTDTQYFGPGTRLTVL.

The chain links TRBV5-1 to TRBJ1-4; 7 bases line up with TRBD1. Trimming removed 4 bases from V and 2 bases from J; junction bases left unmatched: 14. Germline V gene lookup returns CDR1 SGHRS and CDR2 YFSETQ. CDR3 size: 18 residues. The CDR3 coding sequence is TGCGCCAGCAGCGCCGGTAGACAGGGCTCGATGACTAATGAAAAACTGTTTTTT. It encodes CASSAGRQGSMTNEKLFF.

This chain joins TRBV5-1 and TRBJ2-1, with D possibly being TRBD1 (5 bases). Trimming removed 3 bases at V and 9 bases at J, with 10 bases between. The CDR3 covers 12 residues. Germline loops: CDR1 SGHRS, CDR2 YFSETQ. For the CDR3, the DNA is TGCGCCAGCAGCTCCAGGGTAACTGAGCAGTTCTTC. Its protein is CASSSRVTEQFF.

The chain links TRBV5-6 to TRBJ1-2; D possibly corresponds to TRBD1 (5 bases). V lost 2 bases and J lost 1, with 9 bases in between. CDR1 is SGHDT and CDR2 is YYEEEE in the germline V gene. The CDR3 spans 14 residues. In nucleotides, the CDR3 is TGTGCCAGCAGCTTCATACAGGATAACTATGGCTACACCTTC. It is translated as CASSFIQDNYGYTF.

This clone showed up just once. The chain's CDR3 is CASSLDRGVEQYF. CDR3 DNA sequence: TGCGCCAGCAGCTTGGACAGGGGCGTTGAGCAGTACTTC. V and J are TRBV5-1 and TRBJ2-7, with 7 nucleotides matching TRBD1. J was trimmed by 7 bases and V by 0 bases; bases with no gene match: 4. The CDR3 is made up of 13 amino acids. The germline V gene has CDR1 SGHRS and CDR2 YFSETQ.

The chain links TRBV30 to TRBJ1-2, with D possibly being TRBD1 (6 bases). Germline CDR1 GTSNPN, CDR2 SVGIG (reference sequence). The CDR3 runs 13 residues. Trimming took 3 bases from V and 8 from J, leaving 16 bases between them. The CDR3 DNA reads as TGTGCCTGGAGCGCTAGGGGGTGGGGAGGCTACACCTTC. It encodes CAWSARGWGGYTF. The variable domain in full, with the rest retrieved from reference TRBV30 and TRBJ1-2, is SQTIHQWPATLVQPVGSPLSLECTVEGTSNPNLYWYRQAAGRGLQLLFYSVGIGQISSEVPQNLSASRPQDRQFILSSKKLLLSDSGFYLCAWSARGWGGYTFGSGTRLTVV.

In this sample, this clone turned up a few times. The chain joins TRBV6-5 to TRBJ2-2, with 8 bases identical to TRBD1. With 6 bases clipped from V and 2 bases from J, the junction kept 5 bases outside the gene matches. The CDR3 covers 15 residues. Germline values: CDR1 MNHEY, CDR2 SVGAGI. The CDR3 loop reads CASSQQGDNTGELFF. CDR3 coding DNA: TGTGCCAGCAGCCAACAGGGGGATAACACCGGGGAGCTGTTTTTT.

J is TRBJ1-2 and V is TRBV7-2; D may be TRBD1 (6 bases). The CDR3 sequence is 16 residues long. V was cut by 5 bases and J by 2 bases, with 18 bases left in between. Germline V gives CDR1 SGHTA, CDR2 FQGNSA. The chain's CDR3 is CASSRGRGVLNYGYTF. The DNA for the CDR3 is TGTGCCAGCAGCAGGGGCAGGGGAGTCCTCAACTATGGCTACACCTTC.